The 13 T cell receptor beta chains below come from one sample, sequenced in a study of T cell repertoires in cytomegalovirus infection. Antigen specificity for these receptors is unknown. One entry per CDR3 protein results from TCRdb running MiXCR on the reads. The repertoire consists of around 750,000 distinct CDR3 sequences, with approximately 32% occurring once and the leading ten covering under 15%. Sample: cultured CD8+ T cells from PBMCs, taken from culture after CMV antigen stimulation. These receptors were collected from a human donor in good health (CMV status not recorded). Some clones in this sample may be carry-over from other donors' samples.

V gene TRBV7-9 combines with J gene TRBJ1-1; D is unclear. This CDR3 comprises 13 residues. V gave up 6 bases and J gave up 7 bases, with 15 bases separating them. CDR1 is SEHNR and CDR2 is FQNEAQ in the germline V gene (reference sequence). DNA of the CDR3: TGTGCCAGCAGAGCAGTCCGGAGGGATGAAGCTTTCTTT. Translation gives CASRAVRRDEAFF.

This clonotype was seen many times. The chain recombines TRBV7-8 with TRBJ2-1, with TRBD2 matching over 10 bases. The CDR3 extends over 17 amino acids. With V trimmed by 6 bases and J by 2 bases, 10 bases remained unmatched. Germline V gives CDR1 SGHVS, CDR2 FQNEAQ. The CDR3, as DNA: TGTGCCAGCAGGAAAAGGGCTAGCGGGGGACCCTACAATGAGCAGTTCTTC. Translated: CASRKRASGGPYNEQFF.

The chain recombines TRBV7-3 with TRBJ2-7, with TRBD1 as a possible D gene (5 bases). This CDR3 spans 14 amino acids. V was trimmed by 5 bases and J by 2 bases, leaving 13 bases between them. Germline V lookup: CDR1 SGHTA, CDR2 FQGTGA. The CDR3 reads CASSGRTRTYEQYF. The CDR3 DNA is TGTGCCAGCAGCGGGCGGACAAGGACCTACGAGCAGTACTTC.

This clonotype was counted only a few times. The rearrangement uses TRBV4-1 and TRBJ2-1; possible D gene TRBD2, 6 bases. CDR1 is MGHRA, CDR2 YSYEKL, per germline. V lost 4 bases and J 4 bases, leaving 17 bases between the germline ends. The length of the CDR3 is 16 residues. The CDR3 sequence is CASSLPRLDGYNEQFF. CDR3 nucleotides: TGCGCCAGCAGCCTCCCTCGACTAGATGGGTACAATGAGCAGTTCTTC.

In its sample, this clonotype was seen a few times. The V and J genes are TRBV4-2 and TRBJ1-5; D is unclear. Trimming removed 0 bases from V and 1 base from J, with 4 bases in between. Germline CDR1 reads LGHNA; CDR2 reads YNFKEQ. CDR3 length: 14 residues. The CDR3 DNA follows: TGTGCCAGCAGCCAAGATGACAGCAATCAGCCCCAGCATTTT. It is translated as CASSQDDSNQPQHF.

The chain has TRBV12-3 or TRBV12-4 and TRBJ1-2, with D hard to call. The CDR3 spans 14 residues. Trimming stripped 8 bases from V and 2 bases from J, with 15 bases between. The DNA of the CDR3 is TGTGCCAGCCGCGGTTCGGGCTGGAACTATGGCTACACCTTC. This codes for CASRGSGWNYGYTF.

The genes are TRBV12-3 or TRBV12-4 and TRBJ2-7, with D perhaps matching TRBD1 (6 bases). The CDR3 sequence is 12 residues long. V was clipped by 4 bases and J by 5 bases, with 9 bases between them. The CDR3 sequence: CASSWGQNEQYV. CDR3 nucleotide sequence: TGTGCCAGCAGTTGGGGACAAAACGAGCAGTACGTC.

The genes are TRBV28 and TRBJ1-4, with 7 positions matching TRBD1. Per the germline V gene, CDR1 is MDHEN and CDR2 is SYDVKM. The CDR3 is 18 residues long. J gave up 3 bases and V 4 bases, and 14 bases lay outside the gene matches. The CDR3 spells CASSSLQGQGQPNEKLFF. CDR3 in DNA: TGTGCCAGCAGTTCGTTGCAGGGTCAGGGACAGCCTAATGAAAAACTGTTTTTT.

Only a few counts were recorded for this clonotype. The chain joins TRBV6-6 to TRBJ2-5; TRBD2 matches at 9 bases. The CDR3 length is 14 residues. Germline V lookup: CDR1 MNHNY, CDR2 SVGAGI (reference sequence). V shed 5 bases and J 5 bases; nucleotides not matched to a gene: 6. CDR3 DNA: TGTGCCAGCAGTCCGAGCGCGGGAGGGGAGACCCAGTACTTC. Residues: CASSPSAGGETQYF.

This clonotype was detected ten times or more. CDR3 in amino acids: CASSLGGDIMAYTEAFF. Written as DNA, the CDR3 is TGTGCCAGCAGCTTAGGAGGGGATATAATGGCGTACACTGAAGCTTTCTTT. This chain uses TRBV7-8 with TRBJ1-1; perhaps TRBD1 as D (5 bases). CDR1 SGHVS and CDR2 FQNEAQ come from the germline V gene. V was trimmed by 1 base and J by 3 bases, leaving 18 bases between them. CDR3 length: 17 amino acids.

This chain uses TRBV12-3 or TRBV12-4 with TRBJ2-3; 9 positions agree with TRBD1. This CDR3 has 16 amino acids. The V and J ends lost 6 bases and 2 bases, in that order; junction bases with no gene match: 9. The CDR3: CASSRPGQGITDTQYF. In nucleotides, the CDR3 is TGTGCCAGCAGCCGACCGGGACAGGGTATCACAGATACGCAGTATTTT.

The chain combines TRBV3-1 with TRBJ2-7; possibly TRBD2 for D (5 bases). From germline, CDR1 is LGHDT and CDR2 YNNKEL (reference sequence). V gave up 4 bases and J gave up 1 base, with 23 bases separating them. This CDR3 is 18 amino acids long. The CDR3 DNA follows: TGTGCCAGCAGCCCCCAGGAGGCCCTAACAGTTTTATCCTACGAGCAGTACTTC. Its protein is CASSPQEALTVLSYEQYF.

The rearrangement links TRBV6-6 to TRBJ1-1; D gene ambiguous. V lost 2 bases to trimming and J lost 4 bases, with 11 bases between them. The CDR3 runs 14 residues. Germline V CDR1 and CDR2: MNHNY, SVGAGI (reference sequence). CDR3 amino acids: CASSYEVPFTEAFF. The CDR3 coding sequence is TGTGCCAGCAGTTACGAAGTCCCCTTCACTGAAGCTTTCTTT.